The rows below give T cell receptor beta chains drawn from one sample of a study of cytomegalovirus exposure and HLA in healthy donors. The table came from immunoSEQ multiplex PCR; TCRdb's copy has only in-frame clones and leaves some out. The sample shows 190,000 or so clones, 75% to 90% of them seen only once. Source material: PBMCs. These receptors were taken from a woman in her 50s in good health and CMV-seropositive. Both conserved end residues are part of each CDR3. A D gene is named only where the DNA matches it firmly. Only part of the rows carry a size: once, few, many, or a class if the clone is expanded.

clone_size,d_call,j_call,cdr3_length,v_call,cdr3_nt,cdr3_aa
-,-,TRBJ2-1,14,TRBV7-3,TGTGCCAGCAGCTTAAATCGGCGGGTCAACGAGCAGTTCTTC,CASSLNRRVNEQFF
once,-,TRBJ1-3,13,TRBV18,TGTGCCAGCGGGGAGTCCTCTGGAAACACCATATATTTT,CASGESSGNTIYF
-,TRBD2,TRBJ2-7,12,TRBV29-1,TGCAGCGTTCGGGGCGGGAGTCACGAGCAGTACTTC,CSVRGGSHEQYF
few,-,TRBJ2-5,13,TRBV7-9,TGTGCCAGCAGCTTAGAGACAGAAGAGACCCAGTACTTC,CASSLETEETQYF
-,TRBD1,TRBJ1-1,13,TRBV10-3,TGTGCCATCAGTTTTGGACAGGGGGTGAGGCCTTTCTTT,CAISFGQGVRPFF
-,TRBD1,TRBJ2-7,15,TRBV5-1,TGCGCCAGCAGCTTGGCTTACAGGGGTACCCACGAGCAGTACTTC,CASSLAYRGTHEQYF
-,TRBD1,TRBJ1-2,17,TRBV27,TGTGCCAGCAGTTTATCCGGACAGGGCCTCCTCCTCTATGGCTACACCTTC,CASSLSGQGLLLYGYTF
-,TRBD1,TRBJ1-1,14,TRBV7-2,TGTGCCAGCAGCTCTCGCCAGGGGGGCACTGAAGCTTTCTTT,CASSSRQGGTEAFF
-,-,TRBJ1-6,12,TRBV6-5,TGTGCCAGCGGGGCGTATAATTCACCCCTCCACTTT,CASGAYNSPLHF
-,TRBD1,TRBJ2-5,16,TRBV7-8,TGTGCCAGCAGCTTAGCGACAGGGGTGCCTCCAGAGACCCAGTACTTC,CASSLATGVPPETQYF
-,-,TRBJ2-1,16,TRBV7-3,TGTGCCAGCAGCCCTAAAGGAGTAGGCTCCTACAATGAGCAGTTCTTC,CASSPKGVGSYNEQFF
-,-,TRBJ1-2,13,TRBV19,TGTGCCAGTACCCGGTCGGCTAACTATGGCTACACCTTC,CASTRSANYGYTF
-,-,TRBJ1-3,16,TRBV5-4,TGTGCCAGCAGCTTGCTCTCCCAGACAGGAGGAAACACCATATATTTT,CASSLLSQTGGNTIYF
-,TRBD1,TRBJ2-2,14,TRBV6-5,TGTGCCAGCAGGGGGGACAGGGTGGCCGGGGAGCTGTTTTTT,CASRGDRVAGELFF
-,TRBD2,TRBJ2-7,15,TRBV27,TGTGCCAGCAGTTTGGAAGCGGGGGGGAGGTACGAGCAGTACTTC,CASSLEAGGRYEQYF
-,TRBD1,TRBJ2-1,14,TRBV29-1,TGCAGCGTTGAGTCGGACAGGGGGGTCGATGAGCAGTTCTTC,CSVESDRGVDEQFF
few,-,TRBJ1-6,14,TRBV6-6,TGTGCCAGCAGTTACATGCAGGGTAATTCACCCCTCCACTTT,CASSYMQGNSPLHF
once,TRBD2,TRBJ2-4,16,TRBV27,TGTGCCAGCAGTTCTCTACCGGGACTAGCCAAAAACAGTCAGTACTTC,CASSSLPGLAKNSQYF
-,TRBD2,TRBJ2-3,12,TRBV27,TGTGCCAGCAGCCTCGGACTAGCAGAGCTCCATTTT,CASSLGLAELHF
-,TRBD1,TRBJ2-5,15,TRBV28,TGTGCCAGCAGTTCATCCTCAGGGGGCGGAGAGACCCAGTACTTC,CASSSSSGGGETQYF
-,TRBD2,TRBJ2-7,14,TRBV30,TGTGCCTGGACTAGCGGGATCCTCTCCTACGAGCAGTACTTC,CAWTSGILSYEQYF
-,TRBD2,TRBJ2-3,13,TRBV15,TGTGCCACCAGCTACGGACTAGGCAATACGCAGTATTTT,CATSYGLGNTQYF
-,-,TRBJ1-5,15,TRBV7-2,TGTGCCAGCAGCCATGGGCCAGCAGACAATCAGCCCCAGCATTTT,CASSHGPADNQPQHF
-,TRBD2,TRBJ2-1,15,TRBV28,TGTGCCAGCATCGGTGGCGGGAGGGTGGATCATGAGCAGTTCTTC,CASIGGGRVDHEQFF
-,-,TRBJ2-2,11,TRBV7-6,TGTGCCAGCAGCTTGTCTGGGGAGCTGTTTTTT,CASSLSGELFF
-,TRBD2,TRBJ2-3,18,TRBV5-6,TGTGCCAGCAGCGGAATCCCGGGACTAGCGGGAGTAACAGATACGCAGTATTTT,CASSGIPGLAGVTDTQYF
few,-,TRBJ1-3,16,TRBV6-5,TGTGCCAGCAGTTACTCGAGTTCTAGCTCTGGAAACACCATATATTTT,CASSYSSSSSGNTIYF
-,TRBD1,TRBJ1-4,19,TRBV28,TGTGCCAGCAGTTTCGCGGGGCAGGGGGCGCTTTCAACTAATGAAAAACTGTTTTTT,CASSFAGQGALSTNEKLFF
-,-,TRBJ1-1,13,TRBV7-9,TGTGCCAGCAATAGGGGCTTGGACACTGAAGCTTTCTTT,CASNRGLDTEAFF
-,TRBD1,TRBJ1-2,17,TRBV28,TGTGCCAGCAGTTCCCCCTCGACAGGGTGGCGCGACTATGGCTACACCTTC,CASSSPSTGWRDYGYTF
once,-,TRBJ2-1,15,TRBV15,TGTGCCACCAGCAGGGGGGCCGGGTCCTACAATGAGCAGTTCTTC,CATSRGAGSYNEQFF
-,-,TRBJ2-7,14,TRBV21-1,TGTGCCAGCAGCAAAGAGGGGCAGGGCTACGAGCAGTACTTC,CASSKEGQGYEQYF
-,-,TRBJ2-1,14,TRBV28,TGTGCCAGCAGTTCCGCGGGAAGGAACAATGAGCAGTTCTTC,CASSSAGRNNEQFF
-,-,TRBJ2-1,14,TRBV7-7,TGTGCCAGCAGCCCCGAGGGCTCCTACAATGAGCAGTTCTTC,CASSPEGSYNEQFF
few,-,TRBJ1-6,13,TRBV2,TGTGCCAGCAGAGACAGGCCTAATTCACCCCTCCACTTT,CASRDRPNSPLHF
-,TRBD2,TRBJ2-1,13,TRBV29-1,TGCAGCGTTGCAAAGCGGGAGGGTCGGGAGCAGTTCTTC,CSVAKREGREQFF
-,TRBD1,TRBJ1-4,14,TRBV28,TGTGCCAGCAGTACGACAGGGCTAAAAGAAAAACTGTTTTTT,CASSTTGLKEKLFF
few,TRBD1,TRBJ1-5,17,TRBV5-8,TGTGCCAGCAGCCGTCCCGGGACAGACGATAGCAATCAGCCCCAGCATTTT,CASSRPGTDDSNQPQHF
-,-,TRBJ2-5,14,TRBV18,TGTGCCAGCTCACCAAATCAGCGCCAAGAGACCCAGTACTTC,CASSPNQRQETQYF
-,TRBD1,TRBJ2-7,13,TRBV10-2,TGCGCCAGTCAGACAGGGGCCTCCTACGAGCAGTACTTC,CASQTGASYEQYF
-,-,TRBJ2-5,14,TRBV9,TGTGCCAGCAGCCCCAAAGGGGGAAAGGAGACCCAGTACTTC,CASSPKGGKETQYF
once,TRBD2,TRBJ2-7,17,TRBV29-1,TGCAGCGTTGTTAGCCGTGAAGGACTAGCCGTCTCCTACGAGCAGTACTTC,CSVVSREGLAVSYEQYF
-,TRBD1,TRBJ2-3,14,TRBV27,TGTGCCAGCAGTTCAGGGGGCCTTGCAGATACGCAGTATTTT,CASSSGGLADTQYF
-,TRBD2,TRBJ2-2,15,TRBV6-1,TGTGCCAGCACCCCTTTCGGGGGGGTCCCCGGGGAGCTGTTTTTT,CASTPFGGVPGELFF
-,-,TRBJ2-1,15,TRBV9,TGTGCCAGCAGCCCTAGCGTCAGGATCGACAATGAGCAGTTCTTC,CASSPSVRIDNEQFF
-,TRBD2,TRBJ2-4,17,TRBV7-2,TGTGCCAGCAGCTTAGCGGGTGACGGACTAGCCAAAAACAGTCAGTACTTC,CASSLAGDGLAKNSQYF
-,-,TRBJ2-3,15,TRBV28,TGTGCCACCATGTACGCGGGTGCTAGCACAGATACGCAGTATTTT,CATMYAGASTDTQYF
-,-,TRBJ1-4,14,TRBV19,TGTGCCAGTAGTATAACAGCAACTAATGAAAAACTGTTTTTT,CASSITATNEKLFF
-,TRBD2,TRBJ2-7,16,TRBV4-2,TGTGCCAGCAGCCAGGCTACTAGCGGGGAAAAAGGCGAGCAGTACTTC,CASSQATSGEKGEQYF
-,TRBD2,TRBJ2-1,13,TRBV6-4,TGTGCCAGCAGTGAAAGAGCGGGGGGAGAGCAGTTCTTC,CASSERAGGEQFF
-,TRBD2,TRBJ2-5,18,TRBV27,TGTGCCAGCAGTCCCGCCGGTGCGTGGCGGGGGGGCTTAGAGACCCAGTACTTC,CASSPAGAWRGGLETQYF
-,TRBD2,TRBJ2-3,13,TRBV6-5,TGTGCCAGCCGCGGGAGGAGCACAGATACGCAGTATTTT,CASRGRSTDTQYF